This T cell receptor (beta chain) was identified during a study of cytomegalovirus exposure and HLA in healthy donors. Trimming removed 5 bases from V and 3 bases from J; junction bases left unmatched: 6. Germline lookup yields CDR1 MGHRA and CDR2 YSYEKL. The CDR3 has 15 amino acids. Both 60 Vbeta primers and 13 Jbeta primers went into the PCR. Measured with immunoSEQ multiplex PCR; TCRdb has only the in-frame clones, and not every one. The table shows 180,000 or so clones, with about four fifths occurring only once. This TCR was recovered from a woman in her thirties in good health and CMV-seronegative. This rearrangement joins TRBV4-1 to TRBJ1-2, with 10 bases matching TRBD1. Input material: PBMCs. In DNA, the CDR3 is TGCGCCAGCAGCTCCCCCGGGACAGGGGACTATGGCTACACCTTC. Protein product: CASSSPGTGDYGYTF.